One T cell receptor (beta chain) is described in this entry. Its antigen is unknown. This entry belongs to a study of cytomegalovirus exposure and HLA in healthy donors. Whole-study results and caveats: Among CMV-associated TCR beta chains, most appeared HLA-restricted in a later analysis. Roughly even sequencing depth across donors was the assumption behind the presence/absence analyses.

Primers for the PCR totalled 60 Vbeta and 13 Jbeta. Profiling relied on immunoSEQ multiplex PCR, and the TCRdb table lists in-frame clones only, not all of them. The repertoire holds around 130,000 clones, with roughly 70% as singletons. The CDR3 length is 14 residues. Per the germline V gene, CDR1 is SEHNR and CDR2 is FQNEAQ (reference sequence). V was pared by 3 bases and J by 4 bases, with 12 bases between. This sequence joins TRBV7-9 and TRBJ1-2; D may be TRBD1 (5 bases). Sequences were obtained from PBMCs. The TCR was taken from a middle-aged man in good health and CMV-seropositive. CDR3 residues: CASSFLDRSYGYTF. The CDR3 nucleotides read TGTGCCAGCAGCTTCCTTGACAGAAGCTATGGCTACACCTTC.